What follows are 19 T cell receptor beta chains derived from one specimen sequenced in a study of OX40 agonist ivuxolimab in advanced cancers. This table comes from immunoSEQ multiplex PCR, and its TCRdb copy is limited to in-frame clones, with some not included. Among about 60,000 clones listed, around 86% were seen once. Here the sequenced sample was CD4+ or CD8+ T cells sorted from blood, taken in a trial of the OX40 agonist ivuxolimab. The receptors derive from an adult with an advanced solid tumor such as melanoma, head and neck, liver or kidney cancer.

The rearrangement links TRBV6-1 to TRBJ2-3, with TRBD1 matching 7 bases. There are 14 residues in the CDR3. Germline lookup yields CDR1 MNHNS and CDR2 SASEGT. Trimming at V came to 5 bases and at J to 0 bases, leaving 2 bases not matched to a gene. The CDR3 region has the DNA TGTGCCAGCAGTCGGGACAGAAGCACAGATACGCAGTATTTT. Residues: CASSRDRSTDTQYF.

The chain combines TRBV5-6 with TRBJ1-1; D is unresolved. Between the trimmed V and J ends, which lost 0 bases and 11 bases, there was a span of 11 bases. The CDR3 consists of 12 residues. Germline loops: CDR1 SGHDT, CDR2 YYEEEE. The CDR3 nucleotides are TGTGCCAGCAGCTTGGGAGGGTATGTGGCTTTCTTT. Protein: CASSLGGYVAFF.

This clone appeared a few times. The chain joins TRBV12-5 to TRBJ2-1, with D perhaps given as TRBD1 or TRBD2 (5 bases each). CDR3 length: 17 amino acids. Germline V gives CDR1 LGHNT, CDR2 FRNRAP. V lost 0 bases, J lost 2 bases, and 14 bases lay in between. CDR3 in amino acids: CASGLVLEGLTYNEQFF. The CDR3 DNA follows: TGTGCTAGTGGTTTGGTACTCGAGGGGCTCACCTACAATGAGCAGTTCTTC.

V and J are TRBV11-3 and TRBJ1-2, with D maybe TRBD1 (5 bases). The CDR3 covers 12 residues. The V gene lost 4 bases and the J gene lost 2 bases, with 5 bases spanning the gap. Germline V lookup: CDR1 SGHNT, CDR2 YENEEA. DNA of the CDR3: TGTGCCAGCAGCTGGGACAACTATGGCTACACCTTC. This encodes CASSWDNYGYTF.

V and J are TRBV5-1 and TRBJ2-1; the match to TRBD1 covers 7 bases. The germline gives CDR1 SGHRS, CDR2 YFSETQ. The CDR3 is made up of 15 amino acids. V gave up 4 bases and J gave up 3 bases; unmatched junction bases: 7. CDR3 residues: CASSRGLGDYNEQFF. For the CDR3, the DNA is TGCGCCAGCAGCAGGGGGCTGGGGGACTACAATGAGCAGTTCTTC.

The rearrangement links TRBV7-8 to TRBJ2-2; D not resolved. CDR3 length equals 16 residues. The germline V and J ends were trimmed by 5 bases and 0 bases, with 13 bases remaining between them. The V gene's germline CDR1 is SGHVS and CDR2 FQNEAQ. CDR3 sequence reads: CASSPRTDTNTGELFF. In nucleotides, the CDR3 is TGTGCCAGCAGCCCCCGAACAGATACGAACACCGGGGAGCTGTTTTTT.

This clone is a singleton in its sample. The chain carries TRBV19 and TRBJ2-7; D unclear. CDR3 length: 13 residues. Germline loops: CDR1 LNHDA, CDR2 SQIVND (reference sequence). The V end lost 5 bases, the J end lost 0 bases, and 8 bases lay between the germline ends. CDR3 in amino acids: CASSVGFSYEQYF. The CDR3 DNA reads TGTGCCAGTAGTGTGGGGTTCTCCTACGAGCAGTACTTC. The full variable domain, in which reference TRBV19 and TRBJ2-7 provide the parts outside the CDR3, is DGGITQSPKYLFRKEGQNVTLSCEQNLNHDAMYWYRQDPGQGLRLIYYSQIVNDFQKGDIAEGYSVSREKKESFPLTVTSAQKNPTAFYLCASSVGFSYEQYFGPGTRLTVT.

This rearrangement joins TRBV7-2 to TRBJ2-7, with D perhaps matching TRBD1 (6 bases). CDR1 is SGHTA, CDR2 FQGNSA, per germline. The CDR3 length is 13 residues. Trimming pared 5 bases from V and 8 bases from J, leaving 16 bases between. CDR3 residues: CASSRNTQGKQYF. The CDR3, as DNA: TGTGCCAGCAGCCGAAATACGCAGGGGAAGCAGTACTTC.

This clone was seen just once. The rearrangement links TRBV7-2 to TRBJ2-5; D call uncertain. The V gene lost 1 base and the J gene lost 1 base, with 16 bases spanning the gap. CDR3 size: 17 residues. The germline V gene encodes CDR1 SGHTA and CDR2 FQGNSA. CDR3 bases: TGTGCCAGCAGCTTAGTCCTGGTCGGGTCTCTCCAAGAGACCCAGTACTTC. Protein sequence: CASSLVLVGSLQETQYF.

The rearrangement links TRBV7-2 to TRBJ1-5, with 9 bases fitting TRBD1. From germline, CDR1 is SGHTA and CDR2 FQGNSA. J lost 8 bases, V lost 1 base, and 6 bases had no gene match. The CDR3 sequence is 15 residues long. CDR3 residues: CASSLGGTGREPQHF. In nucleotides, the CDR3 is TGTGCCAGCAGCTTAGGTGGGACAGGGAGGGAGCCCCAGCATTTT.

The rearrangement links TRBV11-1 to TRBJ1-1; D is unresolved. CDR1 and CDR2 (germline): SGHAT, FQDESV (reference sequence). The ends were cut back, 5 bases at V and 4 bases at J, with 14 bases in the middle. The CDR3 is 14 residues long. The DNA for the CDR3 is TGTGCCAGCAGCCCATTTGGGCTGAGCACTGAAGCTTTCTTT. Its protein product is CASSPFGLSTEAFF. Combining the CDR3 with reference TRBV11-1 and TRBJ1-1 gives the whole variable domain EAEVAQSPRYKITEKSQAVAFWCDPISGHATLYWYRQILGQGPELLVQFQDESVVDDSQLPKDRFSAERLKGVDSTLKIQPAELGDSAMYLCASSPFGLSTEAFFGQGTRLTVV.

The rearrangement links TRBV4-2 to TRBJ2-4; D possibly corresponds to TRBD1 (5 bases). Trimming took 3 bases from V and 0 from J, leaving 15 bases between them. This CDR3 comprises 17 residues. CDR1 is LGHNA and CDR2 is YNFKEQ in the germline V gene. CDR3 sequence: CASSHLQATVAKNIQYF. CDR3 DNA: TGTGCCAGCAGCCATTTACAGGCCACCGTAGCCAAAAACATTCAGTACTTC.

V gene TRBV20-1 combines with J gene TRBJ2-3; D remains ambiguous. The V end lost 8 bases, the J end lost 2 bases, and 5 bases lay between the germline ends. Germline loops: CDR1 DFQATT, CDR2 SNEGSKA (reference sequence). The CDR3 covers 10 residues. Written as DNA, the CDR3 is TGCAGTCCTGACACAGATACGCAGTATTTT. This gives the protein CSPDTDTQYF.

The chain couples TRBV11-3 to TRBJ1-1, with D possibly TRBD1 on 5 matching bases. The CDR3 has 12 residues. Per the germline V gene, CDR1 is SGHNT and CDR2 is YENEEA. The germline V and J ends were trimmed by 6 bases and 11 bases, with 16 bases remaining between them. CDR3 sequence reads: CASRGEPGVAFF. CDR3 DNA sequence: TGTGCCAGCAGAGGGGAGCCCGGGGTCGCTTTCTTT.

The J gene is TRBJ1-5, the V gene TRBV2, with D tentatively TRBD1 (6 bases). Germline-derived CDR1 and CDR2 are SNHLY and FYNNEI. The CDR3 runs 14 residues. The ends were cut back, 5 bases at V and 4 bases at J, with 12 bases in the middle. CDR3 sequence (DNA): TGTGCCAGCAGTCCGGCAGGGGATAATCAGCCCCAGCATTTT. It yields the protein CASSPAGDNQPQHF.

The rearrangement uses TRBV6-6 and TRBJ2-7; 9 nucleotides align to TRBD2. Trimming removed 5 bases from V and 3 bases from J; junction bases left unmatched: 5. CDR3 length equals 14 residues. The germline CDR1 and CDR2 sequences are MNHNY and SVGAGI (reference sequence). CDR3 nucleotide sequence: TGTGCCAGCAGTCCCGGGACTAGCTTCTACGAGCAGTACTTC. This encodes CASSPGTSFYEQYF.

The rearrangement links TRBV4-2 to TRBJ1-4, with 8 positions matching TRBD1. Germline V CDR1 and CDR2: LGHNA, YNFKEQ. There are 15 residues in the CDR3. Trimming cost V 4 bases and J 8 bases; bases outside gene matches: 9. CDR3 nucleotides: TGTGCCAGCAGCCGGACCCCGGACAGGGCCGAAAAACTGTTTTTT. This codes for CASSRTPDRAEKLFF.

The chain has TRBV18 and TRBJ1-1; D is unclear. The CDR3 loop spans 13 amino acids. V lost 3 bases and J lost 0, with 5 bases in between. CDR1 is KGHSH, CDR2 LQKENI, per germline. CDR3: CASSPGLNTEAFF. The CDR3 bases are TGTGCCAGCTCACCCGGCCTGAACACTGAAGCTTTCTTT. The entire variable domain, with the rest obtained from reference TRBV18 and TRBJ1-1, is as follows: NAGVMQNPRHLVRRRGQEARLRCSPMKGHSHVYWYRQLPEEGLKFMVYLQKENIIDESGMPKERFSAEFPKEGPSILRIQQVVRGDSAAYFCASSPGLNTEAFFGQGTRLTVV.

This chain links TRBV5-4 with TRBJ1-3; D is uncertain. Trimming pared 0 bases from V and 2 bases from J, leaving 6 bases between. This CDR3 is 14 amino acids long. The germline CDR1 and CDR2 sequences are SGHNT and YYREEE (reference sequence). CDR3: CASSLDFPGNTIYF. In DNA form, the CDR3 reads TGTGCCAGCAGCTTGGATTTCCCTGGAAACACCATATATTTT. The full variable domain, completed using reference TRBV5-4 and TRBJ1-3, is ETGVTQSPTHLIKTRGQQVTLRCSSQSGHNTVSWYQQALGQGPQFIFQYYREEENGRGNFPPRFSGLQFPNYSSELNVNALELDDSALYLCASSLDFPGNTIYFGEGSWLTVV.